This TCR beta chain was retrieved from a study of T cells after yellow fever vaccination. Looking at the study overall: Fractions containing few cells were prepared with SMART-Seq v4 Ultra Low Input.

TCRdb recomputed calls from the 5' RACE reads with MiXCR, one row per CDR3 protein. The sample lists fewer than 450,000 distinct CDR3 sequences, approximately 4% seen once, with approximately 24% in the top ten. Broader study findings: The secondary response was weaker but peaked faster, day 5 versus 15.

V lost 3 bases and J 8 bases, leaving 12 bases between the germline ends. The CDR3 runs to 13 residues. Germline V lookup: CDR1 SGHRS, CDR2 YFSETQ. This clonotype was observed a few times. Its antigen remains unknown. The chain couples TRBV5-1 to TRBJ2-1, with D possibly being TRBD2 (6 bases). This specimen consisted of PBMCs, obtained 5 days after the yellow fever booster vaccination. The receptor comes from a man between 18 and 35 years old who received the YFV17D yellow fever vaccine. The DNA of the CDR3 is TGCGCCAGCAGCTGGGGCGGGGCGGATGAGCAGTTCTTC. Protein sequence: CASSWGGADEQFF.